This T cell receptor (beta chain) was found in a study of shared clonotypes between healthy human individuals. Repertoires were generated with immunoSEQ multiplex PCR, while TCRdb's copy carries only in-frame clones and drops some. The top ten clones hold about 12% of a sample with about 490,000 clones, almost 80% of them seen once. The germline V gene has CDR1 LNHDA and CDR2 SQIVND (reference sequence). Germline trimming cut 4 bases from V and 2 bases from J; bases unmatched to any gene: 14. The CDR3 has 18 residues. The receptor's source is a woman between 35 and 50 years old in good health. Some clones in this sample may be carry-over from other donors' samples. The sequenced material came from PBMCs. The V call is TRBV19, the J call TRBJ1-5, with 7 bases identical to TRBD1. CDR3 bases: TGTGCCAGTAGTACAACCCGACAACGACAGGGTGGCAATCAGCCCCAGCATTTT. Translating it yields CASSTTRQRQGGNQPQHF.